Detailed here is one T cell receptor beta chain. It lacks a known antigen. Per-base quality was not reported, and no clone a single base away is much larger than it. The sample belongs to a study of Ad26.COV2.S vaccination and SARS-CoV-2 variants (TCRdb year 2021). Turning to the overall study: Donors in the vaccine arm were drawn from COV1001, a phase I-IIa trial of Ad26.COV2.S in healthy adults that was multicentre, randomized, double-blind and placebo-controlled. Ad26.COV2.S was administered intramuscularly at 5 x 10^10 or 1 x 10^11 viral particles, either as a single shot or as two shots given 56 days apart. Sequencing of the TCRbeta repertoire served to evaluate the specificity and breadth of SARS-CoV-2-reactive T cell receptors following Ad26.COV2.S vaccination. A total of about 30 samples were included in the TCR-sequenced set, comprising 19 Ad26.COV2.S vaccine recipients, 5 placebo recipients and 8 SARS-CoV-2 convalescent individuals. Trial participants were randomized into five groups of five, in which low-dose or high-dose Ad26.COV2.S was given once or twice, or placebo was given on both occasions. Investigators did not know the trial group allocation while performing experiments and assessing outcomes. Overall results and qualifications from the work: The authors noted that total T cell responses may have been underestimated by the TCR breadth and depth analyses. Vaccine and placebo recipients had similar non-spike TCR breadth, a finding consistent with the vaccine containing only spike. Ad26.COV2.S recipients had higher spike-specific TCR breadth than placebo recipients (P = 0.0014). Comparing responses between vaccine doses or regimens was not something the study was powered to do. Substantial breadth of spike-specific CD8+ and CD4+ T cell responses was reported after vaccination.

Including cysteine and phenylalanine, the CDR3 has 13 amino acids. Solely the CDR3 DNA is kept, with 39 bases framed from the first base. Compared with germline, V lacks 6 bases and J lacks 7 bases; bases without a gene match: 6. From a lookup of the germline V gene, CDR1 and CDR2 are SGHTA and FQGNSA. TCRbeta CDR3 regions were sequenced with the immunoSEQ Assay. After extraction, genomic DNA underwent amplification by bias-controlled multiplex PCR, followed by high-throughput sequencing. The source study handled its data this way. To quantify the absolute abundance of each unique TCRbeta CDR3 region, sequences were collapsed and filtered. T cell fraction was estimated by normalizing TCRbeta template counts to usable DNA, which was measured by amplifying reference genes present in all nucleated cells. Repertoire TCRs were annotated as SARS-CoV-2-specific by exact matching of V gene, CDR3 amino acid sequence and J gene to a known reactive TCR set. The reference SARS-CoV-2 TCR set came from MIRA and was filtered for enrichment in COVID-19-positive ImmuneCODE repertoires, removing public or cross-reactive TCRs. Using the MIRA antigens, annotated TCRs were further analysed by specific ORF or by position within an ORF. Breadth was defined as the number of annotated unique rearrangements divided by the total number of unique productive rearrangements, and depth was defined as the summed frequency of the annotated unique rearrangements. TCR breadth was compared between groups using two-sided Wilcoxon rank-sum tests. TCRdb's version of the immuneACCESS table is confined to in-frame rearrangements and falls short of the full clone set. An unresolved V gene accounts for under half of the shortfall where checked; the remainder is of unknown origin. That table is the source of V, J and clone size, and D and trimming were worked out from the DNA. The sample table holds a few hundred thousand clones, of which about nine tenths were seen once. About 1.6% of the sample comes from the top ten.

What the treatment or condition label conveys for this sample: roughly 20 received Ad26.COV2.S at low or high dose, single or two shots; 5 received placebo; per-sample allocation not given. For vaccine and placebo recipients, repertoires were sequenced using samples collected on day 63 after the first injection. Between 29 July and 7 August 2020, Cohort 1b enrolled approximately 26 adults aged 18-55 years at one site in Boston, USA. Ad26.COV2.S consisted of a replication-incompetent adenovirus type 26 vector by which a prefusion-stabilized SARS-CoV-2 spike protein from the original Wuhan strain was expressed.

The source was peripheral blood, collected in a trial of Ad26.COV2.S vaccine versus placebo. The chain couples TRBV7-2 to TRBJ1-5; 7 middle bases align to TRBD1. The sequence was obtained from a person aged 18-60 years who received the Ad26.COV2.S COVID-19 vaccine or a placebo. The nucleotide sequence reads as follows: TGTGCCAGCAGTAGACAGGGTAGACAGCCCCAGCATTTT. Translated, this is CASSRQGRQPQHF.